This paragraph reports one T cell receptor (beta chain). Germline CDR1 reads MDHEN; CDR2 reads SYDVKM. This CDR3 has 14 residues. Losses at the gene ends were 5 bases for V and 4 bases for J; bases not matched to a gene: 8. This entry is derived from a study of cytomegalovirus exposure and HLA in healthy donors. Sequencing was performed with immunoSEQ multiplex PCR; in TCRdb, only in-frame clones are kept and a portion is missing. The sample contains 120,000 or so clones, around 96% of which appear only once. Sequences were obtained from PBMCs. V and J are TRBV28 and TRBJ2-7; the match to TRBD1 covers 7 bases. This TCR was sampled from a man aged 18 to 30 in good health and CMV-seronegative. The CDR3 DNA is TGTGCCAGCAGTGAGTGGGACAGAAGTTACGAGCAGTACTTC. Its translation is CASSEWDRSYEQYF. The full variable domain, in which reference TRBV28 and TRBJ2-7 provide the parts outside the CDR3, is DVKVTQSSRYLVKRTGEKVFLECVQDMDHENMFWYRQDPGLGLRLIYFSYDVKMKEKGDIPEGYSVSREKKERFSLILESASTNQTSMYLCASSEWDRSYEQYFGPGTRLTVT.